This is a list of T cell receptor beta chains from one sample in a study of shared clonotypes between healthy human individuals. The assay was immunoSEQ multiplex PCR, and TCRdb's table has in-frame clones only and misses some. This sample has 2 million to 2.5 million clones, with around 90% found just once. What was sequenced was naive CD4+ T cells from PBMCs. These receptors came from a man younger than 35 in good health. Some clones in this sample may be carry-over from other donors' samples. Both conserved end residues are part of each CDR3. The order of the fields is D gene, clone size, V gene, J gene, CDR3 DNA, CDR3 protein. A D gene is named only where the DNA matches it firmly. Expanded clones get a size class; other rows say once, few or many, or leave the size out.

d_call: NA; clone_size: NA; v_call: TRBV29-1; j_call: TRBJ1-1; cdr3_nt: TGCAGCGTTGAAGATCGTGGAGGCGTGGGGGGGGCTTTCTTT; cdr3_aa: CSVEDRGGVGGAFF
d_call: TRBD2; clone_size: NA; v_call: TRBV7-9; j_call: TRBJ2-1; cdr3_nt: TGTGCCAGCAGCCCTGGCCGGTTTGGCGGGAGTGTGAATGAGCAGTTCTTC; cdr3_aa: CASSPGRFGGSVNEQFF
d_call: NA; clone_size: few; v_call: TRBV7-8; j_call: TRBJ2-5; cdr3_nt: TGTGCCAGCAGCGCTAACGTGGGGGGCTTCGAGACCCAGTACTTC; cdr3_aa: CASSANVGGFETQYF
d_call: TRBD2; clone_size: NA; v_call: TRBV5-6; j_call: TRBJ2-3; cdr3_nt: TGTGCCAGCAGCCACAGACTAGCGGGAGCCACAGATACGCAGTATTTT; cdr3_aa: CASSHRLAGATDTQYF
d_call: TRBD1; clone_size: NA; v_call: TRBV5-1; j_call: TRBJ1-1; cdr3_nt: TGCGCCAGCAGATACGGACAGGGGGTTCCATCCGGCGAAGCTTTCTTT; cdr3_aa: CASRYGQGVPSGEAFF
d_call: NA; clone_size: NA; v_call: TRBV5-1; j_call: TRBJ2-3; cdr3_nt: TGCGCCAGCAGCTCGGGGCCGGGCGCAGATACGCAGTATTTT; cdr3_aa: CASSSGPGADTQYF
d_call: NA; clone_size: NA; v_call: TRBV11-2; j_call: TRBJ1-3; cdr3_nt: TGTGCCAGCAGGCCACAGACTGGAAACACCATATATTTT; cdr3_aa: CASRPQTGNTIYF
d_call: NA; clone_size: NA; v_call: TRBV28; j_call: TRBJ2-7; cdr3_nt: TGTGCCAGCCACGAAGGGGTGGTGCGCGAGCAGTACTTC; cdr3_aa: CASHEGVVREQYF
d_call: NA; clone_size: NA; v_call: TRBV6-5; j_call: TRBJ1-5; cdr3_nt: TGTGCCAAGCACAATCAGCCCCAGCATTTT; cdr3_aa: CAKHNQPQHF
d_call: NA; clone_size: NA; v_call: TRBV5-4; j_call: TRBJ2-2; cdr3_nt: TGTGCCAGCAGCTTAAGACAGCCCACCGGGGAGCTGTTTTTT; cdr3_aa: CASSLRQPTGELFF
d_call: TRBD2; clone_size: once; v_call: TRBV5-8; j_call: TRBJ2-3; cdr3_nt: TGTGCCAGCAGCGCTAGCGGGAGGACAGATACGCAGTATTTT; cdr3_aa: CASSASGRTDTQYF
d_call: NA; clone_size: NA; v_call: TRBV4-2; j_call: TRBJ1-5; cdr3_nt: TGTGCCAGCAGCCAAGGGGGGGTGTATCAGCCCCAGCATTTT; cdr3_aa: CASSQGGVYQPQHF
d_call: TRBD2; clone_size: once; v_call: TRBV6-6; j_call: TRBJ2-1; cdr3_nt: TGTGCCAGCAGGGGGACTAGCGGAGGAGGGAATGAGCAGTTCTTC; cdr3_aa: CASRGTSGGGNEQFF
d_call: NA; clone_size: once; v_call: TRBV11-2; j_call: TRBJ1-1; cdr3_nt: TGTGCCAGCAGCTCGCTCCGAGGCAGGGGCCCTGAAGCTTTCTTT; cdr3_aa: CASSSLRGRGPEAFF
d_call: NA; clone_size: once; v_call: TRBV29-1; j_call: TRBJ1-1; cdr3_nt: TGCAGCGTTGCGGGTCTAATGAACACTGAAGCTTTCTTT; cdr3_aa: CSVAGLMNTEAFF
d_call: NA; clone_size: NA; v_call: TRBV28; j_call: TRBJ2-7; cdr3_nt: TGTGCCAGCAGTTTAGGTCAGGGCGTCCACGAGCAGTACTTC; cdr3_aa: CASSLGQGVHEQYF
d_call: TRBD2; clone_size: NA; v_call: TRBV25-1; j_call: TRBJ2-5; cdr3_nt: TGTGCCAGCAGCGCCCGACTCGGACTAGCGCCCCAAGAGACCCAGTACTTC; cdr3_aa: CASSARLGLAPQETQYF
d_call: TRBD1; clone_size: NA; v_call: TRBV28; j_call: TRBJ2-7; cdr3_nt: TGTGCCAGCAGTGCTTGGACAGGGGCCTACGAGCAGTACTTC; cdr3_aa: CASSAWTGAYEQYF
d_call: TRBD2; clone_size: NA; v_call: TRBV13; j_call: TRBJ2-7; cdr3_nt: TGTGCCAGCAGCCCGCCGGGACTAGCTGTATCGACCGTGTACGAGCAGTACTTC; cdr3_aa: CASSPPGLAVSTVYEQYF
d_call: TRBD2; clone_size: once; v_call: TRBV18; j_call: TRBJ2-3; cdr3_nt: TGTGCCAGCTCTCAGGGACTAGCAGGCACAGATACGCAGTATTTT; cdr3_aa: CASSQGLAGTDTQYF
d_call: NA; clone_size: NA; v_call: TRBV7-3; j_call: TRBJ2-3; cdr3_nt: TGTGCCAGCAGCTTAGTCGCTAGCGGCACAGATACGCAGTATTTT; cdr3_aa: CASSLVASGTDTQYF
d_call: NA; clone_size: NA; v_call: TRBV19; j_call: TRBJ2-2; cdr3_nt: TGTGCCAGTAGTCCCCGGGAGAGGATTCCCGGGGAGCTGTTTTTT; cdr3_aa: CASSPRERIPGELFF
d_call: NA; clone_size: NA; v_call: TRBV5-1; j_call: TRBJ2-5; cdr3_nt: TGCGCCAGCAGTTGGTCAGATGTGGAGACCCAGTACTTC; cdr3_aa: CASSWSDVETQYF
d_call: TRBD2; clone_size: NA; v_call: TRBV5-1; j_call: TRBJ2-1; cdr3_nt: TGCGCCAGCAGCTCAAGCGGTCGGGAGGGCCCGGAAGAGCAGTTCTTC; cdr3_aa: CASSSSGREGPEEQFF
d_call: NA; clone_size: NA; v_call: TRBV5-1; j_call: TRBJ1-2; cdr3_nt: TGCGCCAGCAGCTCAACATGGGAAGTGGGTGGCTACACCTTC; cdr3_aa: CASSSTWEVGGYTF
d_call: NA; clone_size: NA; v_call: TRBV7-9; j_call: TRBJ2-1; cdr3_nt: TGTGCCAGCAGCGCCCGAGGGCCCTCATACAATGAGCAGTTCTTC; cdr3_aa: CASSARGPSYNEQFF
d_call: TRBD2; clone_size: NA; v_call: TRBV5-1; j_call: TRBJ2-1; cdr3_nt: TGCGCCAGCAGCTTCCCCGGGACTAGCGGGAGCCGGGGGTCCAATGAGCAGTTCTTC; cdr3_aa: CASSFPGTSGSRGSNEQFF
d_call: NA; clone_size: NA; v_call: TRBV5-1; j_call: TRBJ2-7; cdr3_nt: TGCGCCAGCAGCTTGGCCGGTGAGAGGAGGTTGGGAGACGAGCAGTACTTC; cdr3_aa: CASSLAGERRLGDEQYF
d_call: NA; clone_size: NA; v_call: TRBV11-2; j_call: TRBJ2-2; cdr3_nt: TGTGCCAGCAGCAAGAAGGGTAGGGATATGTACACCGGGGAGCTGTTTTTT; cdr3_aa: CASSKKGRDMYTGELFF
d_call: TRBD2; clone_size: NA; v_call: TRBV4-1; j_call: TRBJ2-1; cdr3_nt: TGCGCCAGCAGCTCCTCTAGCGGGTCCTACAATGAGCAGTTCTTC; cdr3_aa: CASSSSSGSYNEQFF
d_call: TRBD2; clone_size: NA; v_call: TRBV4-2; j_call: TRBJ2-1; cdr3_nt: TGTGCCAGCAGCCCCCGGGGGGACGTGAACAATGAGCAGTTCTTC; cdr3_aa: CASSPRGDVNNEQFF
d_call: TRBD2; clone_size: NA; v_call: TRBV9; j_call: TRBJ2-7; cdr3_nt: TGTGCCAGCACCCGGGGGGGCAGCAACTACGAGCAGTACTTC; cdr3_aa: CASTRGGSNYEQYF
d_call: TRBD1; clone_size: NA; v_call: TRBV5-1; j_call: TRBJ2-3; cdr3_nt: TGCGCCAGCAGCTGGGGGACAGAAACAGATACGCAGTATTTT; cdr3_aa: CASSWGTETDTQYF
d_call: NA; clone_size: NA; v_call: TRBV28; j_call: TRBJ1-1; cdr3_nt: TGTGCCAGCAGTTTTAATACCAGGAACACTGAAGCTTTCTTT; cdr3_aa: CASSFNTRNTEAFF
d_call: NA; clone_size: once; v_call: TRBV6-5; j_call: TRBJ1-1; cdr3_nt: TGTGCCAGCAGCAAATTAAACGGGGTTGAAGCTTTCTTT; cdr3_aa: CASSKLNGVEAFF
d_call: NA; clone_size: NA; v_call: TRBV6-5; j_call: TRBJ1-5; cdr3_nt: TGTGCCAGCTGTGATAGGGAAAATCAGCCCCAGCATTTT; cdr3_aa: CASCDRENQPQHF
d_call: NA; clone_size: once; v_call: TRBV6-1; j_call: TRBJ1-1; cdr3_nt: TGTGCCAGCCTTGGAGGTACTGAAGCTTTCTTT; cdr3_aa: CASLGGTEAFF
d_call: NA; clone_size: NA; v_call: TRBV30; j_call: TRBJ2-1; cdr3_nt: TGTGCCTGGAGCCCTAGAGCCTACAATGAGCAGTTCTTC; cdr3_aa: CAWSPRAYNEQFF
d_call: NA; clone_size: NA; v_call: TRBV6-1; j_call: TRBJ2-5; cdr3_nt: TGTGCCAGCACCAGAAGGGGAGGCCAAGAGACCCAGTACTTC; cdr3_aa: CASTRRGGQETQYF
d_call: NA; clone_size: once; v_call: TRBV9; j_call: TRBJ2-7; cdr3_nt: TGTGCCAGCAGCCCCCGGACAGCCTCCTACGAGCAGTACTTC; cdr3_aa: CASSPRTASYEQYF
d_call: NA; clone_size: NA; v_call: TRBV11-3; j_call: TRBJ1-1; cdr3_nt: TGTGCCAGCAGCTTAGGTGAAAACACTGAAGCTTTCTTT; cdr3_aa: CASSLGENTEAFF
d_call: NA; clone_size: NA; v_call: TRBV19; j_call: TRBJ2-3; cdr3_nt: TGTGCCAGTAGTATAGAGCACGCAAGGACAGATACGCAGTATTTT; cdr3_aa: CASSIEHARTDTQYF
d_call: NA; clone_size: NA; v_call: TRBV7-3; j_call: TRBJ2-1; cdr3_nt: TGTGCCAGCAGCCTCCGCGGACCTTACAATGAGCAGTTCTTC; cdr3_aa: CASSLRGPYNEQFF
d_call: NA; clone_size: NA; v_call: TRBV6-1; j_call: TRBJ2-7; cdr3_nt: TGTGCCAGCTATGCTCGGGACGCCGGGTCCTACGAGCAGTACTTC; cdr3_aa: CASYARDAGSYEQYF
d_call: NA; clone_size: once; v_call: TRBV28; j_call: TRBJ2-3; cdr3_nt: TGTGCCAGCAGTTCCCCCGGAAGCGGCACAGATACGCAGTATTTT; cdr3_aa: CASSSPGSGTDTQYF
d_call: TRBD2; clone_size: NA; v_call: TRBV6-6; j_call: TRBJ2-7; cdr3_nt: TGTGCCAGCAGTTACCTAGCGGGAGGCCCCTACGAGCAGTACTTC; cdr3_aa: CASSYLAGGPYEQYF
d_call: NA; clone_size: once; v_call: TRBV6-1; j_call: TRBJ2-7; cdr3_nt: TGTGCCAGCAGTGGAGGAGGACGGTACGAGCAGTACTTC; cdr3_aa: CASSGGGRYEQYF
d_call: NA; clone_size: once; v_call: TRBV19; j_call: TRBJ1-5; cdr3_nt: TGTGCCAGTAGTATAGTGGGGGGTTCAAATCAGCCCCAGCATTTT; cdr3_aa: CASSIVGGSNQPQHF
d_call: NA; clone_size: NA; v_call: TRBV5-6; j_call: TRBJ1-1; cdr3_nt: TGTGCCAGCAGCTTGGAAGGGACTGCGCGAGACACTGAAGCTTTCTTT; cdr3_aa: CASSLEGTARDTEAFF
d_call: TRBD1; clone_size: NA; v_call: TRBV5-4; j_call: TRBJ2-5; cdr3_nt: TGTGCCAGCAGCTTCGACAGGGAAGAGACCCAGTACTTC; cdr3_aa: CASSFDREETQYF
d_call: NA; clone_size: NA; v_call: TRBV7-2; j_call: TRBJ2-7; cdr3_nt: TGTGCCAGCAGCTCTGTGGGCGCTCGGCGGGACTACGAGCAGTACTTC; cdr3_aa: CASSSVGARRDYEQYF
d_call: NA; clone_size: NA; v_call: TRBV5-1; j_call: TRBJ2-2; cdr3_nt: TGCGCCAGCAGCTTGGTGGTTGTGGCCGGGGAGCTGTTTTTT; cdr3_aa: CASSLVVVAGELFF
d_call: TRBD1; clone_size: NA; v_call: TRBV10-3; j_call: TRBJ2-1; cdr3_nt: TGTGCCATCAGTGAGTCGACAGGGGGCAATGAGCAGTTCTTC; cdr3_aa: CAISESTGGNEQFF